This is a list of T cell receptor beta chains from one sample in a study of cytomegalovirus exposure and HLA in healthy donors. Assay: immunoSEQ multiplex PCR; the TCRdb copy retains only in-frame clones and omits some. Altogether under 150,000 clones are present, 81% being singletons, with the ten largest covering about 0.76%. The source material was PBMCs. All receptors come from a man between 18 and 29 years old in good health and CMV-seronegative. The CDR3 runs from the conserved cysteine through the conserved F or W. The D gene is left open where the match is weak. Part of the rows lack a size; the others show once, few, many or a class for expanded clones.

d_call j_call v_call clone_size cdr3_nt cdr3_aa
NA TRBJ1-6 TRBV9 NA TGTGCCAGCAGCGTAGCATCTGGGAGGTCCTATAATTCACCCCTCCACTTT CASSVASGRSYNSPLHF
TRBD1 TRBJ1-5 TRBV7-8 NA TGTGCCAGCAGCACCGCTCCGGGACAGAATAGCAATCAGCCCCAGCATTTT CASSTAPGQNSNQPQHF
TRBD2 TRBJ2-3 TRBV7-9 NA TGTGCCAGCAGCTTAGGACTAGCGGGGGGCACAGATACGCAGTATTTT CASSLGLAGGTDTQYF
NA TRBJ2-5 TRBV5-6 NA TGTGCCAGCAGTTATCGGGGTTCACACAACCAAGAGACCCAGTACTTC CASSYRGSHNQETQYF
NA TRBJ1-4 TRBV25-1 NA TGTGCCAGCAGTGAAACAGGATCCTCTAATGAAAAACTGTTTTTT CASSETGSSNEKLFF
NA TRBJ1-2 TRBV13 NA TGTGCCAGCAGCACCCCTACAGGGATGGCTGGCTACACCTTC CASSTPTGMAGYTF
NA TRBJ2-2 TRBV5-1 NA TGCGCCAGCAGCTCCACAGCCTGGGAGCTGTTTTTT CASSSTAWELFF
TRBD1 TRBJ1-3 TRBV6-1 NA TGTGCCAGCAGTGAATCCGAGACAGGGACTGGAAACACCATATATTTT CASSESETGTGNTIYF
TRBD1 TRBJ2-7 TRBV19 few TGTGCCAGTAGTGCGTGGGACAGGGGACTTACCTACGAGCAGTACTTC CASSAWDRGLTYEQYF
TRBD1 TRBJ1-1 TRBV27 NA TGTGCCAGCAGTCTCAAACTCCTTAAAATCCGAGACAGGGGTGGGAACACTGAAGCTTTCTTT CASSLKLLKIRDRGGNTEAFF
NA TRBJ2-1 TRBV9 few TGTGCCAGCAGCCGGGGAAGAAGCTACAATGAGCAGTTCTTC CASSRGRSYNEQFF
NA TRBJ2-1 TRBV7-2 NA TGTGCCAGCAGCTTTAACACCAATGAGCAGTTCTTC CASSFNTNEQFF
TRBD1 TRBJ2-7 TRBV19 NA TGTGCCAGTAGTAATAGGCGGACAGGGAATAACTACGAGCAGTACTTC CASSNRRTGNNYEQYF
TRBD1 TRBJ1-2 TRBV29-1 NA TGCAGCGTTTCTGGACAGGGACACTATGGCTACACCTTC CSVSGQGHYGYTF
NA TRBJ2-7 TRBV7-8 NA TGTGCCAGCAGCTTAGCTTTTGGCGGGGACTTACTATCCTACGAGCAGTACTTC CASSLAFGGDLLSYEQYF
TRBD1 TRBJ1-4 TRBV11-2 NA TGTGCCAGCAGCCAGACAGGGGCAAATAATGAAAAACTGTTTTTT CASSQTGANNEKLFF
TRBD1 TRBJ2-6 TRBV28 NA TGTGCCAGCAGGCGACAGGGAGTTCGATCTGGGGCCAACGTCCTGACTTTC CASRRQGVRSGANVLTF
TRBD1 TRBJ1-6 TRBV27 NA TGTGCCAGCAGTTCCCAGGACAGGGCTTTTATGGAGCCCCTCCACTTT CASSSQDRAFMEPLHF
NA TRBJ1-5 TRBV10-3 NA TGTGCCATCAGCTTAGACTTAGGTCAGCCCCAGCATTTT CAISLDLGQPQHF
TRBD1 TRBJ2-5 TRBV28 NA TGTGCCAGCGGACGGACAGGATGGGAGACCCAGTACTTC CASGRTGWETQYF
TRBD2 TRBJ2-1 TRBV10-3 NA TGTGCCATCAGTGGCCCGGGACTAGCGGGGGGGTCGACGCAGTTCTTC CAISGPGLAGGSTQFF
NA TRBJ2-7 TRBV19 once TGTGCCAGTAGTACTGGAACACAGCCAAGGAAAGAGCAGTACTTC CASSTGTQPRKEQYF
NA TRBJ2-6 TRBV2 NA TGTGCCAGCGTGAGTCGGGCCAACGTCCTGACTTTC CASVSRANVLTF
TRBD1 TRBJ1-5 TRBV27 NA TGTGCCAGCAGTCTAGGGACAGGTTATCAGCCCCAGCATTTT CASSLGTGYQPQHF
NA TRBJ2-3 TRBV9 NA TGTGCCAGCAGCGTAGTGGGGGCAGGAGATACGCAGTATTTT CASSVVGAGDTQYF
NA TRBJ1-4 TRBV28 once TGTGCCAGCAGTCAAGGAACAGGGTTTCGGACTAATGAAAAACTGTTTTTT CASSQGTGFRTNEKLFF
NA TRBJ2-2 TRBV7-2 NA TGTGCCAGCAGCCCACCGGCGGGCACCACCGGGGAGCTGTTTTTT CASSPPAGTTGELFF
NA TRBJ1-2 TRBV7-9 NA TGTGCCAGCAGCTTTGTCTTACAGAGTGATGGCTACACCTTC CASSFVLQSDGYTF
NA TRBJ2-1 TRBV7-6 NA TGTGCCAGCAGCTTAATCGGTCTAGCAATCAATGAGCAGTTCTTC CASSLIGLAINEQFF
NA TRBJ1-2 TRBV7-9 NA TGTGCCAGCAGCTTTTCCGGGACTCCCTATGGCTACACCTTC CASSFSGTPYGYTF
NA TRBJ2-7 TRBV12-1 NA TGTGCCAGCAGCTCGAGGACAGGCGATCCCTACGAGCAGTACTTC CASSSRTGDPYEQYF
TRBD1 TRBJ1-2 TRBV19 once TGTGCCAGTAGTATCTCCGGGACAGGGGGCTTTGTTGGCTACACCTTC CASSISGTGGFVGYTF
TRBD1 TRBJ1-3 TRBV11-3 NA TGTGCCAGCAGCTTATCCAACAGGGGAACGGACACCATATATTTT CASSLSNRGTDTIYF
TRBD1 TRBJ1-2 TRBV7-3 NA TGTGCCAGCAGCTCACTGAGGACAGGCTACTATGGCTACACCTTC CASSSLRTGYYGYTF
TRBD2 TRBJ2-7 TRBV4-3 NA TGCGCCAGCAGCCAAGGTAGCGGGGGTTCCTACGAGCAGTACTTC CASSQGSGGSYEQYF
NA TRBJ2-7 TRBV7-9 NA TGTGCCAGCGGGACTTTCTACGAGCAGTACTTC CASGTFYEQYF